This T cell receptor beta chain was captured in a study of technical replicates of blood from a handful of donors (TCRdb year 2017). V gives up 7 bases and J gives up 6 bases, and the segment between their germline ends measures 19 bases. The germline V gene yields SGDLS for CDR1 and YYNGEE for CDR2. The CDR3 runs 15 amino acids, cysteine and phenylalanine included. The CDR3 DNA has 45 bases and is translated from base 1. This clone was found a few times. Its antigen is unknown. Nothing much larger sits one base from this clone, and base qualities are not available. Library preparation employed the immunoSEQ multiplex PCR assay. What TCRdb holds here is the immuneACCESS table cut down to in-frame rearrangements. Part of the clones is not present; checked against another copy, under half of the missing clones reflect an unresolved V gene, and the others are unexplained. This sample lists tens of thousands of clones; around 87% were detected once. The ten largest clones capture just over 5% of the sample.

The chain joins TRBV9 to TRBJ2-2, with a weak D call of TRBD2 (6 bases match). Sequencing was carried out using PBMCs. This sequence originates from a human donor in good health. Some clones in this sample may be carry-over from other donors' samples. The CDR3 region: CASSGGGGKAGELFF. The DNA sequence is as follows: TGTGCCAGCTCTGGAGGTGGGGGGAAAGCCGGGGAGCTGTTTTTT.